This TCR beta chain was recovered during a study of blood T cell repertoires in COVID-19 (dated by TCRdb to 2020 to 2021). Background on the whole study: Collaborator samples came from the United States, Italy and Spain and covered acute and convalescent phases of COVID-19. Subjects who had been exposed to COVID-19, were actively infected with it, or had recovered from it provided the deeply sampled blood TCRbeta repertoires that made up the dataset. The material from the prospective study consisted of cDNA or gDNA derived from T cells, B-cell-depleted T cells, or PBMCs. The repertoires were released in a freely available public database intended as a resource for research on the immune response to SARS-CoV-2. A de-identified subject ID, COVID-19 status, age in years and sex were almost always included in the sample metadata. The samples were drawn from two sources: the first 160 participants of the ongoing ImmuneRACE study, and 950 to 1,500 subjects contributed by 6 global collaborators. Where available, HLA class I and class II types were obtained from metadata supplied by the sample provider rather than from assay-based typing.

One collaborating source in Seattle enrolled patients while the patients were actively infected and followed the patients over time throughout the course of disease. Whole blood was collected in K2EDTA tubes by collaborating institutions according to the institutions' own protocols. For TCRbeta analysis, collaborators shipped samples in one of three forms: frozen whole blood, isolated PBMCs, or DNA extracted from either of those sample types. In its sample, this clone was seen a few times. What antigen it recognizes has not been identified. Base qualities are not recorded, but no much larger clone differs from it by a single base. The investigation overall reported the following: How much clinical and demographic metadata was included differed by source and by participant, and the metadata was provided uncurated.

TCRbeta CDR3 regions were amplified from genomic DNA by means of the immunoSEQ Assay, a bias-controlled multiplex PCR. Per the source publication's procedure: Within the assay, amplification of reference gene primers was used to estimate how many nucleated cells each sample contained. To quantify the absolute abundance of each unique TCRbeta CDR3 rearrangement, sequence reads were collapsed and filtered. For each sample, productive Simpson clonality was calculated by taking the square root of Simpson's diversity index across productive rearrangements. Not all clones reach the TCRdb copy of this immuneACCESS table, which keeps in-frame sequences only. Checked studies attribute under half of the gap to unresolved V genes and leave the rest unexplained. That table furnishes V, J and clone size, whereas the DNA furnished D and trimming. This sample is represented by 400,000 or so clones; 85% to 90% of them were singletons. The top ten hold 0.8% to 0.9% of the sample.

From the cysteine up to the phenylalanine, the CDR3 has a length of 12 residues. CDR3 DNA is the only sequence kept; it has 36 bases, read in frame from the first base. V was cut back by 3 bases and J by 8 bases, leaving a gap of 9 bases between them. For CDR1 and CDR2, the germline V gene lists SGDLS and YYNGEE. Source material: peripheral blood. The rearrangement joined TRBV9 to TRBJ2-4; too little of a D gene remains to name it. This TCR derives from a man aged 18 to 29 with COVID-19, enrolled during active disease. The nucleotide sequence reads as follows: TGTGCCAGCAGCGGCGAAGGAGACATTCAGTACTTC. Translated, this is CASSGEGDIQYF.